The clone carrying this T cell receptor (beta chain) was recorded once. The data belong to a study of blood T cell repertoires in COVID-19. In the study overall: Both acute and convalescent COVID-19 samples were obtained from the United States, Italy and Spain. Nucleic acid was either cDNA or gDNA, and it came from T cells, B-cell-depleted T cells, or PBMCs.

The CDR3 contains 14 residues. V lost 0 bases, J lost 4 bases, and 5 bases stayed unmatched. CDR1 and CDR2 (germline): GTSNPN, SVGIG (reference sequence). Source study methods: Estimation of nucleated cell counts was performed using reference gene primer amplification. Here immunoSEQ multiplex PCR was the method, and the copy in TCRdb shows in-frame clones only, minus some. That table gives V, J and clone size, and the DNA gave D and trimming. Altogether roughly 150,000 clones are present, around four fifths being singletons, with the ten largest covering 11%. Sequencing used peripheral blood. The gene calls are TRBV30 and TRBJ1-1; 7 bases agree with TRBD1. This clonotype was obtained from a human donor in a cohort sampled during active COVID-19. The CDR3 nucleotides read TGTGCCTGGAGTGTATTAGGGGGCGGCACTGAAGCTTTCTTT. Protein sequence: CAWSVLGGGTEAFF. The full variable domain, in which reference TRBV30 and TRBJ1-1 provide the parts outside the CDR3, is SQTIHQWPATLVQPVGSPLSLECTVEGTSNPNLYWYRQAAGRGLQLLFYSVGIGQISSEVPQNLSASRPQDRQFILSSKKLLLSDSGFYLCAWSVLGGGTEAFFGQGTRLTVV.